This T cell receptor beta chain was identified during a study of monozygotic twins with inflammatory bowel disease. Germline V lookup: CDR1 SGHRS, CDR2 YFSETQ. The CDR3 length is 13 residues. Reanalyzing the 5' RACE reads, TCRdb keeps one entry per CDR3 protein, without DNA. The sample totals approximately 150,000 distinct CDR3 sequences; its top ten clones hold about 8%. On this clonotype itself: Its antigen is unknown.

Study findings and constraints: Twin pairs that were concordant did not differ from discordant pairs in repertoire similarity, possibly from limited power. Twins with IBD were found to have lower TCRbeta diversity (inverse Simpson) than healthy co-twins. Fewer clonotypes were shared with others by IBD patients than by healthy twins, especially with disease activity.

Material: blood. The chain employs TRBV5-1 and TRBJ2-7; TCRdb designates TRBD1, a call that cannot be tested without DNA. The clonotype comes from a human donor with ulcerative colitis or Crohn's disease, or a healthy co-twin of an affected twin (not recorded which). CDR3 sequence reads: CASSYTGGYEQYF.